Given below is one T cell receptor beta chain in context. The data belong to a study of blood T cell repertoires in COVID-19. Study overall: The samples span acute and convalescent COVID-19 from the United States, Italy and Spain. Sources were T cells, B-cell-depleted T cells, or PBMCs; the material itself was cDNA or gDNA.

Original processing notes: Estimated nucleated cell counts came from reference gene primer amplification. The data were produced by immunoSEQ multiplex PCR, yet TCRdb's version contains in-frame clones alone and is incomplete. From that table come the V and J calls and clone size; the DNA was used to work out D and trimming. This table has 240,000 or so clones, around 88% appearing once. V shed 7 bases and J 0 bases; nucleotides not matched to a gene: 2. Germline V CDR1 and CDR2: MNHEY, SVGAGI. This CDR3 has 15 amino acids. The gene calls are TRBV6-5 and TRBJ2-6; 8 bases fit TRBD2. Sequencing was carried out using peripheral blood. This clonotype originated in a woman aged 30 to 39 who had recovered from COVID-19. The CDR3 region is CASKRGFSGANVLTF. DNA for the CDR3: TGTGCCAGCAAGCGGGGGTTCTCTGGGGCCAACGTCCTGACTTTC.